A single count supports the clone carrying this T cell receptor (beta chain). The source of the sample is a study of T cell responses to AZD1222 COVID-19 vaccine. Produced via immunoSEQ multiplex PCR; TCRdb's table is partial and in-frame only. The data show 210,000 or so clones, 90% to 95% seen once. Germline CDR1 reads MNHEY; CDR2 reads SMNVEV (reference sequence). The CDR3 consists of 18 residues. With 0 bases removed from V and 0 bases from J, the gap between germline ends came to 15 bases. The clonotype comes from an adult in good health. V gene TRBV27 combines with J gene TRBJ1-5; no clear D gene. The sample was peripheral blood, taken on day 0 of MenACWY control vaccination. In DNA, the CDR3 is TGTGCCAGCAGTTTATCGTCGAAACGGCTTTATAGCAATCAGCCCCAGCATTTT. Its translation: CASSLSSKRLYSNQPQHF.